This TCR beta chain was observed in a study of response to subunit inactivated influenza vaccine. This clonotype was detected only a few times. Trimming left V 5 bases short and J 3 bases short, with 14 bases between. Germline loops: CDR1 DFQATT, CDR2 SNEGSKA (reference sequence). The CDR3 length is 14 residues. MiXCR, applied by TCRdb to the RT-PCR reads, yields one record per CDR3 protein. This table has roughly 170,000 distinct CDR3 sequences, approximately 8.7% appearing once. The sequenced sample was non-naive T cells sorted from PBMCs, obtained on the day of vaccination. The sequence derives from a man aged 50 or older who received an inactivated influenza vaccine. The chain has TRBV20-1 and TRBJ2-1; D is perhaps TRBD1 (6 bases). The CDR3 DNA sequence: TGCAGTGCTTCCCGTAGGGGGTTCTACAATGAGCAGTTCTTC. This gives the protein CSASRRGFYNEQFF.